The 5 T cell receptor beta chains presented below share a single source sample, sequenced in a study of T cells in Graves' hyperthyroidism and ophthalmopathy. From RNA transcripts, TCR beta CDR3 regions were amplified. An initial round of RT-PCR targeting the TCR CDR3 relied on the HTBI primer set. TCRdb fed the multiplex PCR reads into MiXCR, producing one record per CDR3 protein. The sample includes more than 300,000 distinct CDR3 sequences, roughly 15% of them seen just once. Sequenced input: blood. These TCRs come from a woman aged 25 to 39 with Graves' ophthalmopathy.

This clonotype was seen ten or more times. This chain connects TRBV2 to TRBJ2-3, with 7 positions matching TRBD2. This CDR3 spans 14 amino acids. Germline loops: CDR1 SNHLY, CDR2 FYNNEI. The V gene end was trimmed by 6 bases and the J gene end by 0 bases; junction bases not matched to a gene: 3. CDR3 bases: TGTGCCAGCAGCCCGACTAGCAGCACAGATACGCAGTATTTT. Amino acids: CASSPTSSTDTQYF.

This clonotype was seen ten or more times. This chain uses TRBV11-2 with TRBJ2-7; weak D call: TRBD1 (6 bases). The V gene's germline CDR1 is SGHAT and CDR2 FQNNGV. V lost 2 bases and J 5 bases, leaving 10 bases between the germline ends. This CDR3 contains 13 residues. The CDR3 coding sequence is TGTGCCAGCAGCTTAATCAGGGGCGACGAGCAGTACTTC. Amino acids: CASSLIRGDEQYF.

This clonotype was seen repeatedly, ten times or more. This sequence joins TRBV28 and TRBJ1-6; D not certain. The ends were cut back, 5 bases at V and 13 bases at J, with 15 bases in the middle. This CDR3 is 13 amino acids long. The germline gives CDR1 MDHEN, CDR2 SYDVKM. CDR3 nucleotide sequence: TGTGCCAGCAGTAGCCAGGCCTCCCACCCCCTCCACTTT. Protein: CASSSQASHPLHF.

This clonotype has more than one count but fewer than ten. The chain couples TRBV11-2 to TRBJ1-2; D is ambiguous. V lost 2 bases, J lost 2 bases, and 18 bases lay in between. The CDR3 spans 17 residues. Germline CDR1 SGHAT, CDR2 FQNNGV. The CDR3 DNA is TGTGCCAGCAGCTTAAGTGACGCTAAAGTCCCAAACTATGGCTACACCTTC. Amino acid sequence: CASSLSDAKVPNYGYTF.

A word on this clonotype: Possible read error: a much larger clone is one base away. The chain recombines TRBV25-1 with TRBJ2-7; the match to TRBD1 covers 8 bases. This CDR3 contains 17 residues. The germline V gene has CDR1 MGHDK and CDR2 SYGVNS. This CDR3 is CASTESQPGQVGGEQYF. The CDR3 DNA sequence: TGTGCCAGCACTGAATCCCAACCGGGACAGGTAGGAGGCGAGCAGTACTTC.